A selection of T cell receptor beta chains follows, all from one sample in a study of OX40 agonist ivuxolimab in advanced cancers. Profiled with immunoSEQ multiplex PCR; TCRdb holds only in-frame clones, not every one. The table lists 40,000 to 45,000 clones, 85% to 90% of them singletons. The sequenced sample was CD4+ or CD8+ T cells sorted from blood, obtained in a trial of the OX40 agonist ivuxolimab. The receptors here all came from an adult with an advanced solid tumor such as melanoma, head and neck, liver or kidney cancer. Both conserved end residues are part of each CDR3. The order of the fields is clone size, V gene, D gene, J gene, CDR3 protein, CDR3 DNA. A D gene is named only where the DNA matches it firmly. Expanded clones are given a class, and other clones once, few, many or no size at all.

few	TRBV7-3	-	TRBJ2-6	CASSPPGVGANVLTF	TGTGCCAGCAGCCCACCGGGGGTTGGGGCCAACGTCCTGACTTTC
-	TRBV5-1	TRBD1	TRBJ1-2	CASSSGQGADYGYTF	TGCGCCAGCAGCTCGGGACAGGGGGCTGACTATGGCTACACCTTC
-	TRBV7-9	TRBD1	TRBJ2-2	CASSLEDRAGELFF	TGTGCCAGCAGCCTTGAGGACAGGGCCGGGGAGCTGTTTTTT
-	TRBV5-1	-	TRBJ2-7	CASSLAEEGEQYF	TGCGCCAGCAGCTTGGCCGAGGAGGGCGAGCAGTACTTC
-	TRBV30	TRBD2	TRBJ2-1	CAWSVSRTSGRLGEQFF	TGTGCCTGGAGTGTATCCCGGACTAGCGGGAGATTGGGTGAGCAGTTCTTC
-	TRBV9	TRBD1	TRBJ2-1	CASSPQTGIPNEQFF	TGTGCCAGCAGCCCCCAGACAGGGATTCCCAATGAGCAGTTCTTC
-	TRBV4-3	-	TRBJ1-6	CASSQQLGQEHSPLHF	TGCGCCAGCAGCCAGCAACTGGGACAAGAGCATTCACCCCTCCACTTT
-	TRBV6-1	TRBD2	TRBJ2-5	CASSEAAAGREQETQYF	TGTGCCAGCAGTGAGGCGGCGGCGGGGAGGGAGCAAGAGACCCAGTACTTC
-	TRBV30	-	TRBJ2-1	CAWSVLLPDGEQFF	TGTGCCTGGAGTGTACTTTTGCCGGATGGTGAGCAGTTCTTC
-	TRBV4-1	TRBD1	TRBJ2-6	CASSQAGQGVSGANVLTF	TGCGCCAGCAGCCAAGCGGGACAGGGGGTCTCTGGGGCCAACGTCCTGACTTTC
-	TRBV19	-	TRBJ1-1	CASSPRTGPGNTEAFF	TGTGCCAGTAGTCCCCGGACGGGACCGGGTAACACTGAAGCTTTCTTT
-	TRBV28	TRBD1	TRBJ2-7	CASRETGKMDEQYF	TGTGCCAGCAGGGAGACAGGGAAGATGGACGAGCAGTACTTC
-	TRBV28	-	TRBJ2-3	CASRTGAHTDTQYF	TGTGCCAGCAGAACGGGGGCCCACACAGATACGCAGTATTTT
once	TRBV4-2	-	TRBJ2-3	CASSQGDRLRSTDTQYF	TGTGCCAGCAGCCAAGGAGACAGACTGAGAAGTACAGATACGCAGTATTTT
-	TRBV7-9	TRBD1	TRBJ1-1	CASSLIPGGYTEAFF	TGTGCCAGCAGCTTAATTCCAGGGGGCTACACTGAAGCTTTCTTT
-	TRBV2	-	TRBJ1-5	CASGGTGNQPQHF	TGTGCCAGCGGGGGGACGGGAAATCAGCCCCAGCATTTT
-	TRBV2	-	TRBJ1-1	CASSGGAFF	TGTGCCAGCAGTGGTGGAGCTTTCTTT
-	TRBV7-8	-	TRBJ1-2	CASSLAADNYGYTF	TGTGCCAGCAGCTTAGCCGCGGATAACTATGGCTACACCTTC
few	TRBV5-1	-	TRBJ2-7	CASSWATEAYEQYF	TGCGCCAGCAGCTGGGCGACGGAAGCCTACGAGCAGTACTTC
-	TRBV11-1	-	TRBJ2-3	CASSPSTDTQYF	TGTGCCAGCAGCCCCAGCACAGATACGCAGTATTTT
-	TRBV2	TRBD2	TRBJ2-5	CASTGRTSGTGETQYF	TGTGCCAGCACTGGAAGGACTAGCGGGACTGGAGAGACCCAGTACTTC
-	TRBV2	TRBD2	TRBJ2-1	CASSPELAGDIEQFF	TGTGCCAGCAGTCCAGAACTAGCGGGAGATATTGAGCAGTTCTTC
-	TRBV6-6	-	TRBJ1-1	CASSNPPGNTEAFF	TGTGCCAGCAGTAACCCCCCGGGGAACACTGAAGCTTTCTTT
-	TRBV7-9	TRBD2	TRBJ2-1	CASIPPGTRYNEQFF	TGTGCCAGCATCCCCCCTGGGACTAGGTACAATGAGCAGTTCTTC
-	TRBV6-1	TRBD2	TRBJ2-2	CASSEGTSGRARKTGELFF	TGTGCCAGCAGTGAAGGGACTAGCGGGAGGGCGAGAAAGACCGGGGAGCTGTTTTTT
-	TRBV4-3	-	TRBJ2-2	CASSQGTVNTGELFF	TGCGCCAGCAGCCAAGGGACTGTTAACACCGGGGAGCTGTTTTTT
-	TRBV25-1	-	TRBJ1-2	CASSDTGRYYGYTF	TGTGCCAGCAGTGATACAGGCCGATACTATGGCTACACCTTC
-	TRBV7-2	TRBD1	TRBJ2-7	CASSWLDRASDEQYF	TGTGCCAGCAGCTGGCTGGACAGGGCTTCGGACGAGCAGTACTTC
-	TRBV11-2	-	TRBJ2-5	CASSGTYPQETQYF	TGTGCCTCCTCCGGGACTTACCCTCAAGAGACCCAGTACTTC
-	TRBV4-3	TRBD1	TRBJ1-2	CASSQDRADRGEGYTF	TGCGCCAGCAGCCAAGACAGGGCGGACAGGGGAGAAGGCTACACCTTC
-	TRBV29-1	TRBD1	TRBJ1-1	CSVVDRGSGTEAFF	TGCAGCGTCGTTGACAGGGGCTCGGGAACTGAAGCTTTCTTT
-	TRBV6-5	TRBD1	TRBJ1-2	CASSRTSTGTHGYTF	TGTGCCAGCAGTCGCACTTCGACAGGGACACATGGCTACACCTTC
-	TRBV19	TRBD1	TRBJ2-4	CASSGTGGGKNIQYF	TGTGCCAGTAGTGGGACAGGGGGTGGGAAAAACATTCAGTACTTC
-	TRBV27	-	TRBJ2-3	CASRLAWGDTQYF	TGTGCCAGCAGACTAGCCTGGGGAGATACGCAGTATTTT
-	TRBV5-4	TRBD2	TRBJ2-3	CASSPRGREVTDTQYF	TGTGCCAGCAGCCCGCGAGGGCGGGAGGTCACAGATACGCAGTATTTT
-	TRBV4-1	-	TRBJ1-4	CASSSLGTSLEKLFF	TGCGCCAGCAGTTCCCTCGGTACCTCTCTGGAAAAACTGTTTTTT
-	TRBV7-7	TRBD2	TRBJ2-5	CASSFESSGGGETQYF	TGTGCTAGCAGCTTCGAATCAAGCGGGGGTGGGGAGACCCAGTACTTC
-	TRBV23-1	-	TRBJ2-2	CASTRAGELFF	TGCGCCAGCACTCGAGCCGGGGAGCTGTTTTTT
-	TRBV29-1	TRBD1	TRBJ2-5	CSVEGRQGAIQETQYF	TGCAGCGTTGAAGGAAGACAGGGGGCGATCCAAGAGACCCAGTACTTC
-	TRBV6-5	TRBD1	TRBJ1-1	CATYTQGGTEAFF	TGTGCCACCTACACCCAGGGGGGCACTGAAGCTTTCTTT
once	TRBV7-2	-	TRBJ1-2	CASSPRTVDGYTF	TGTGCCAGCAGCCCAAGGACAGTGGATGGCTACACCTTC
-	TRBV2	-	TRBJ1-1	CASSEEGSTEAFF	TGTGCCAGCAGTGAAGAGGGGAGCACTGAAGCTTTCTTT
-	TRBV28	-	TRBJ2-7	CASSLGQLYEQYF	TGTGCCAGCAGCCTCGGACAACTCTACGAGCAGTACTTC
-	TRBV30	-	TRBJ1-6	CAWSPDHNSPLHF	TGTGCCTGGAGTCCCGACCATAATTCACCCCTCCACTTT
once	TRBV5-1	-	TRBJ1-1	CASSLASGARGWTEAFF	TGCGCCAGCAGCTTGGCCTCAGGGGCGCGGGGCTGGACTGAAGCTTTCTTT
-	TRBV28	TRBD1	TRBJ2-3	CASSFSGQEPQDTQYF	TGTGCCAGCAGTTTCTCGGGACAGGAGCCTCAGGATACGCAGTATTTT
-	TRBV6-6	-	TRBJ1-1	CASSYGNMNTEAFF	TGTGCCAGCAGTTACGGAAACATGAACACTGAAGCTTTCTTT
-	TRBV7-7	TRBD1	TRBJ2-5	CASRGQGQETQYF	TGTGCTAGCAGGGGACAGGGCCAAGAGACCCAGTACTTC
-	TRBV2	-	TRBJ1-1	CASSLYLTEAFF	TGTGCCAGCAGTCTATATTTGACTGAAGCTTTCTTT
-	TRBV5-1	-	TRBJ2-1	CASSLLSSDNEQFF	TGCGCCAGCAGCTTGTTGTCTAGCGACAATGAGCAGTTCTTC
once	TRBV18	-	TRBJ2-5	CASSPLGAGALQETQYF	TGTGCCAGCTCACCTTTAGGGGCAGGGGCATTACAAGAGACCCAGTACTTC